The 30 T cell receptor beta chains presented below share a single source sample, sequenced in a study of cytomegalovirus exposure and HLA in healthy donors. 60 Vbeta and 13 Jbeta primers were used in PCR. Some clones are missing from TCRdb's copy, which holds only in-frame ones; the method was immunoSEQ multiplex PCR. The sample lists about 140,000 clones, 70% occurring once. Specimen: PBMCs. These receptors all stem from a woman aged 55 to 70 in good health and CMV-seropositive.

The chain employs TRBV19 and TRBJ2-7; D not certain. V gave up 3 bases and J gave up 0 bases, with 9 bases separating them. Per the germline V gene, CDR1 is LNHDA and CDR2 is SQIVND (reference sequence). The CDR3 loop spans 14 amino acids. The CDR3 region is CASSIRALSYEQYF. As DNA, the CDR3 is TGTGCCAGTAGTATTCGAGCGCTCTCCTACGAGCAGTACTTC.

This clone appeared a few times. The gene calls are TRBV18 and TRBJ1-2, with TRBD1 identical over 7 bases. This CDR3 has 15 amino acids. J lost 1 base, V lost 4 bases, and 6 bases had no gene match. The V gene's germline CDR1 is KGHSH and CDR2 LQKENI. The CDR3 region is CASSRTGVDNYGYTF. CDR3 DNA: TGTGCCAGCTCACGAACAGGGGTGGATAACTATGGCTACACCTTC.

The table lists this clone with a few counts. J is TRBJ2-6 and V is TRBV29-1; 8 bases are shared with TRBD1. The ends lost 6 bases at V and 2 bases at J; junction bases unmatched: 9. The CDR3 runs 16 residues. The germline V gene has CDR1 SQVTM and CDR2 ANQGSEA. CDR3 sequence reads: CSVLGQGNTGANVLTF. The CDR3 nucleotides read TGCAGCGTCCTAGGACAGGGCAATACTGGGGCCAACGTCCTGACTTTC.

CDR3 in amino acids: CASSLTGGNEQFF. Written as DNA, the CDR3 is TGTGCCAGCAGCCTCACAGGGGGGAATGAGCAGTTCTTC. The V call is TRBV28, the J call TRBJ2-1, with 8 positions matching TRBD1. The CDR3 sequence is 13 residues long. Germline V lookup: CDR1 MDHEN, CDR2 SYDVKM. Trimming at V came to 6 bases and at J to 7 bases, leaving 5 bases not matched to a gene.

The V call is TRBV30, the J call TRBJ1-1; no firm D call. This CDR3 has 14 residues. Trimming pared 4 bases from V and 0 bases from J, leaving 12 bases between. In germline, CDR1 is GTSNPN, CDR2 SVGIG (reference sequence). CDR3: CAWTPSYMNTEAFF. CDR3 DNA: TGTGCCTGGACCCCATCCTATATGAACACTGAAGCTTTCTTT. The variable domain in full, with the rest retrieved from reference TRBV30 and TRBJ1-1, is SQTIHQWPATLVQPVGSPLSLECTVEGTSNPNLYWYRQAAGRGLQLLFYSVGIGQISSEVPQNLSASRPQDRQFILSSKKLLLSDSGFYLCAWTPSYMNTEAFFGQGTRLTVV.

Notes on this clone: An end of the junction does not agree with germline; a read error may underlie this. This sample includes further DNA sequences coding for the same CDR3. The chain has TRBV29-1 and TRBJ2-7; 10 nucleotides align to TRBD1. The CDR3 sequence is 13 residues long. From germline, CDR1 is SQVTM and CDR2 ANQGSEA. The CDR3 sequence: CSASGDRGYEQYF. Here the CDR3 DNA reads TGCAGCGCCTCAGGGGACAGGGGCTACGAGCAGTACTTT.

The chain couples TRBV19 to TRBJ1-3; TRBD1 is a possible D gene (5 bases). The CDR3 spans 16 residues. Germline loops: CDR1 LNHDA, CDR2 SQIVND (reference sequence). The ends were cut back, 2 bases at V and 2 bases at J, with 13 bases in the middle. CDR3 DNA sequence: TGTGCCAGTAGTATACGGGGGGAGAAGGCTGGAAACACCATATATTTT. Translation: CASSIRGEKAGNTIYF.

This clone has a handful of counts. The DNA of the CDR3 is TGTGCCAGCTCGAGGACTAGCGGAATTTACAATGAGCAGTTCTTC. Translating it yields CASSRTSGIYNEQFF. V usage is TRBV2 and J usage is TRBJ2-1, with 10 bases matching TRBD2. CDR1 SNHLY and CDR2 FYNNEI come from the germline V gene. The CDR3 is 15 amino acids. J gave up 4 bases and V 8 bases, and 8 bases lay outside the gene matches. Based on the CDR3 plus reference TRBV2 and TRBJ2-1, the full variable domain is EPEVTQTPSHQVTQMGQEVILRCVPISNHLYFYWYRQILGQKVEFLVSFYNNEISEKSEIFDDQFSVERPDGSNFTLKIRSTKLEDSAMYFCASSRTSGIYNEQFFGPGTRLTVL.

This clone has a single count. V and J are TRBV11-3 and TRBJ2-7, with D perhaps matching TRBD2 (5 bases). Germline assignment: CDR1 SGHNT and CDR2 YENEEA. V gave up 4 bases and J gave up 5 bases, with 12 bases separating them. The CDR3 covers 13 residues. Here the CDR3 reads CASSSREGNEQYF. The DNA for the CDR3 is TGTGCCAGCAGCTCTCGGGAAGGTAACGAGCAGTACTTC.

This chain uses TRBV4-2 with TRBJ1-5, with D maybe TRBD1 (6 bases). CDR3 length: 14 residues. CDR1 LGHNA and CDR2 YNFKEQ come from the germline V gene. The V and J ends lost 3 bases and 6 bases respectively, with 12 bases between them. The CDR3 reads CASSQEQGGQPQHF. As DNA, the CDR3 is TGTGCCAGCAGCCAGGAACAGGGTGGTCAGCCCCAGCATTTT.

This clone has just a few counts. The J gene is TRBJ1-2, the V gene TRBV6-6; 7 bases fit TRBD1. Germline-derived CDR1 and CDR2 are MNHNY and SVGAGI (reference sequence). V dropped 6 bases and J dropped 8; count of bases not matched to a gene: 9. CDR3 length: 13 residues. The CDR3 DNA follows: TGTGCCAGCAGCCAGACAGGGCCGGGAGGCTACACCTTC. Its translation: CASSQTGPGGYTF.

This clone has only one observation. This chain joins TRBV29-1 and TRBJ2-1; unclear D gene. Deletions cut 4 bases from V and 0 bases from J, with 13 bases between. This CDR3 contains 15 residues. Germline CDR1 SQVTM, CDR2 ANQGSEA. CDR3: CSVVPAVSSYNEQFF. CDR3 coding DNA: TGCAGCGTTGTTCCCGCGGTGAGCTCCTACAATGAGCAGTTCTTC.

This clone was seen a handful of times. This chain connects TRBV18 to TRBJ2-5; TRBD1 might be the D (5 bases). Trimming pared 1 base from V and 5 bases from J, leaving 5 bases between. The germline gives CDR1 KGHSH, CDR2 LQKENI. CDR3 length equals 12 residues. CDR3 bases: TGTGCCAGCTCACCACAGGGGGAGACCCAGTACTTC. Translating it yields CASSPQGETQYF.

The chain links TRBV27 to TRBJ1-5, with D uncertain. CDR1 MNHEY and CDR2 SMNVEV come from the germline V gene (reference sequence). V was shortened by 5 bases and J by 0 bases, with 17 bases between the two germline ends. The CDR3 is 17 amino acids. CDR3 nucleotides: TGTGCCAGCAGTCGGAGAAGCAGTAGTAATAGCAATCAGCCCCAGCATTTT. Its protein is CASSRRSSSNSNQPQHF.

In its sample, this clone was seen a few times. This rearrangement joins TRBV28 to TRBJ1-1; D gene ambiguous. The ends were cut back, 7 bases at V and 5 bases at J, with 11 bases in the middle. This CDR3 contains 12 residues. The V gene's germline CDR1 is MDHEN and CDR2 SYDVKM. In nucleotides, the CDR3 is TGTGCCAGCACCGCGTTCCGAACTGAAGCTTTCTTT. Translation gives CASTAFRTEAFF.

The V call is TRBV6-5, the J call TRBJ1-1; D not resolved. V lost 5 bases to trimming and J lost 3 bases, with 4 bases between them. The length of the CDR3 is 11 residues. From germline, CDR1 is MNHEY and CDR2 SVGAGI. In nucleotides, the CDR3 is TGTGCCAGCAGTCGAGACACTGAAGCTTTCTTT. This codes for CASSRDTEAFF.

The J gene is TRBJ2-5, the V gene TRBV30, with 9 bases that match TRBD2. This CDR3 has 12 residues. Germline loops: CDR1 GTSNPN, CDR2 SVGIG (reference sequence). V gave up 5 bases and J gave up 4 bases; unmatched junction bases: 2. The CDR3 DNA sequence: TGTGCCTGGGCGGGGGGGGGAGAGACCCAGTACTTC. It is translated as CAWAGGGETQYF.

The genes are TRBV15 and TRBJ2-2; no clear D. This CDR3 has 13 amino acids. Trimming stripped 0 bases from V and 6 bases from J, with 5 bases between. In germline, CDR1 is LNHNV, CDR2 YYDKDF (reference sequence). CDR3 amino acids: CATSRDSSGELFF. For the CDR3, the DNA is TGTGCCACCAGCAGAGATAGTTCCGGGGAGCTGTTTTTT.

This chain joins TRBV28 and TRBJ2-7, with 8 positions matching TRBD1. CDR3 length equals 14 residues. The junction had 2 bases not matched to a gene; V was cut back by 2 bases and J by 2 bases. Germline loops: CDR1 MDHEN, CDR2 SYDVKM. CDR3 amino acids: CASSLGQGPYEQYF. In DNA, the CDR3 is TGTGCCAGCAGTTTAGGACAGGGACCCTACGAGCAGTACTTC.

There are a few counts of this clone. The J gene is TRBJ1-2, the V gene TRBV15; a possible D gene is TRBD1 (6 bases). The ends were cut back, 0 bases at V and 4 bases at J, with 9 bases in the middle. Germline CDR1 LNHNV, CDR2 YYDKDF (reference sequence). The CDR3 totals 14 residues. CDR3 in amino acids: CATSRDRGSYGYTF. DNA of the CDR3: TGTGCCACCAGCAGAGACAGGGGCTCCTATGGCTACACCTTC.

The chain couples TRBV11-2 to TRBJ2-3; D remains unclear. The CDR3 runs 15 residues. V lost 5 bases and J 0 bases, leaving 12 bases between the germline ends. Germline assignment: CDR1 SGHAT and CDR2 FQNNGV. CDR3 sequence reads: CASSPGVLSTDTQYF. The CDR3 region has the DNA TGTGCCAGCAGCCCCGGAGTCCTTAGCACAGATACGCAGTATTTT.

As for this clone: A much bigger clone sits one base away, suggesting this may be a read error. The chain is built from TRBV11-2 and TRBJ2-1; no definite D call. The CDR3 covers 12 residues. V was clipped by 1 base and J by 5 bases, with 3 bases between them. Germline assignment: CDR1 SGHAT and CDR2 FQNNGV. CDR3 nucleotide sequence: TGTGCCAGCAGCTTAGTCGACAATGAGCAGTTCTTC. It translates to CASSLVDNEQFF.

The chain carries TRBV5-6 and TRBJ2-5, with D perhaps TRBD1 (6 bases). The CDR3 consists of 14 residues. Trimming removed 2 bases from V and 5 bases from J, with 13 bases in between. CDR1 is SGHDT, CDR2 YYEEEE, per germline. The CDR3 is CASSLLHRVETQYF. The CDR3 nucleotides read TGTGCCAGCAGCTTATTGCACAGGGTTGAGACCCAGTACTTC.

V and J are TRBV7-9 and TRBJ1-6; D is possibly TRBD1 (6 bases). Germline CDR1 is SEHNR and CDR2 is FQNEAQ (reference sequence). V was shortened by 1 base and J by 9 bases, with 10 bases between the two germline ends. The CDR3 loop spans 14 amino acids. CDR3 sequence (DNA): TGTGCCAGCAGCTTAGACCAGGGGAGTTCACCCCTCCACTTT. Translation gives CASSLDQGSSPLHF.

This sequence joins TRBV28 and TRBJ2-7; a weak D match, TRBD2 (5 bases). The CDR3 length is 12 residues. The germline CDR1 and CDR2 sequences are MDHEN and SYDVKM. V shed 4 bases and J shed 4 bases, with 8 bases lying between them. The CDR3 here is CASSSTGYEQYF. The CDR3 DNA sequence: TGTGCCAGCAGTTCTACGGGGTACGAGCAGTACTTC.

This clone is a singleton in its sample. The chain has TRBV6-1 and TRBJ2-7; D is perhaps TRBD2 (6 bases). Germline assignment: CDR1 MNHNS and CDR2 SASEGT. Deletions cut 3 bases from V and 2 bases from J, with 8 bases between. The CDR3 sequence is 13 residues long. CDR3 DNA sequence: TGTGCCAGCAGTGAGGAGGGGACCTACGAGCAGTACTTC. This translates into CASSEEGTYEQYF.

This clone was observed a single time. The chain carries TRBV15 and TRBJ2-3, with TRBD2 matching 7 bases. The CDR3 is 16 residues long. The germline V gene has CDR1 LNHNV and CDR2 YYDKDF (reference sequence). Losses at the gene ends were 5 bases for V and 5 bases for J; bases not matched to a gene: 13. The CDR3 DNA follows: TGTGCCACCAGCCCAAGGTCACCTAGCGGAGGAGATACGCAGTATTTT. Translating gives CATSPRSPSGGDTQYF.

The J gene is TRBJ1-2, the V gene TRBV18; D perhaps matches TRBD1 (5 bases). With 3 bases removed from V and 3 bases from J, the gap between germline ends came to 11 bases. This CDR3 contains 14 residues. The V gene's germline CDR1 is KGHSH and CDR2 LQKENI. CDR3 coding DNA: TGTGCCAGCTCACCCCTGGGGGGAGACTATGGCTACACCTTC. Translation: CASSPLGGDYGYTF.

V gene TRBV7-9 combines with J gene TRBJ2-1, with D maybe TRBD2 (5 bases). This CDR3 region has 15 residues. V lost 3 bases and J 3 bases, leaving 12 bases between the germline ends. CDR1 and CDR2 (germline): SEHNR, FQNEAQ (reference sequence). The CDR3 nucleotides are TGTGCCAGCAGCTTTGATCGGGGATACTACAATGAGCAGTTCTTC. It yields the protein CASSFDRGYYNEQFF.

The V gene is TRBV4-2, the J gene TRBJ2-7; tentative D call: TRBD1 (5 bases). There are 17 residues in the CDR3. Trimming took off 0 bases at V and 0 bases at J, with 15 bases between the two ends. The germline CDR1 and CDR2 sequences are LGHNA and YNFKEQ. CDR3 region: CASSQDSDGHHSYEQYF. The CDR3 nucleotides are TGTGCCAGCAGCCAAGATTCTGACGGACACCACTCCTACGAGCAGTACTTC.